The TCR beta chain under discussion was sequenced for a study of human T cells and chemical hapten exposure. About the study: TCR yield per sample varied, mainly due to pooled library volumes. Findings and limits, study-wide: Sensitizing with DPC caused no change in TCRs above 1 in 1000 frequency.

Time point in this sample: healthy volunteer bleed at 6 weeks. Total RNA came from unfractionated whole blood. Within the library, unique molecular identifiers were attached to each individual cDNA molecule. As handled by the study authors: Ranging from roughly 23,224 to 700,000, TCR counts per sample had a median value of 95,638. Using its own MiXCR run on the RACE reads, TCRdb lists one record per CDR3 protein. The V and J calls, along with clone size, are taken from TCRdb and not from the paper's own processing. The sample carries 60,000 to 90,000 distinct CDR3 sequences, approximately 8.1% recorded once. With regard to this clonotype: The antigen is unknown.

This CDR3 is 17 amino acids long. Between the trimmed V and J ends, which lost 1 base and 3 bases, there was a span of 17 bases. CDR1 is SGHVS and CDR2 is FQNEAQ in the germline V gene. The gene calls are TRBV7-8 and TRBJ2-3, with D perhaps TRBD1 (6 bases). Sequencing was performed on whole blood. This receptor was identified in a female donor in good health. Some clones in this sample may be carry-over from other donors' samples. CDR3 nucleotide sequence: TGTGCCAGCAGCTTAGGACTCAAGGGGGTTTTTACAGATACGCAGTATTTT. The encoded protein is CASSLGLKGVFTDTQYF.